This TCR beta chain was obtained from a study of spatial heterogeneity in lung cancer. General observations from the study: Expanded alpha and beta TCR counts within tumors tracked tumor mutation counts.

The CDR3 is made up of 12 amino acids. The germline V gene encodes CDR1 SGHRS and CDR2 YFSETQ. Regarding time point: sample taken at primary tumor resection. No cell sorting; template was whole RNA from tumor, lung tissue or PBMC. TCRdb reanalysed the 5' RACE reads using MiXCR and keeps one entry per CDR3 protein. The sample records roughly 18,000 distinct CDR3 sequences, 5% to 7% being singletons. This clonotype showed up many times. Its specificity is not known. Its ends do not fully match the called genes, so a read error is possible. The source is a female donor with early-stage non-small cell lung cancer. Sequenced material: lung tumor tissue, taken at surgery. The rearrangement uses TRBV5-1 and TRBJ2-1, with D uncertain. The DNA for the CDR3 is TGCGCCAGCCGCTTTAACTACAATGAGCAGTTCTTC. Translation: CASRFNYNEQFF.